A selection of T cell receptor beta chains follows, all from one sample in a study of CD8+CD57+ T cells in acquired aplastic anemia. In TCRdb, the reads were re-called with MiXCR into one record per CDR3 protein. The data show approximately 21,000 distinct CDR3 sequences, with roughly 43% seen just once and more than 75% held by the top ten. Source material: CD8+CD57+ T cells sorted from PBMCs. These receptor sequences come from a human donor with aplastic anemia. Each CDR3 is given with its conserved first and last residue. The D gene is left open where the match is weak. Clone size is stated in some rows and not others, as once, few, many or a class when expanded.

D gene	V gene	J gene	clone size	CDR3 protein	CDR3 DNA
TRBD1	TRBV20-1	TRBJ1-1	-	CSASSPGQGEGNTEAFF	TGCAGTGCTAGCTCCCCGGGACAGGGAGAAGGGAACACTGAAGCTTTCTTT
TRBD2	TRBV6-4	TRBJ2-1	-	CASSDGTSGGANEQFF	TGTGCCAGCAGTGACGGGACTAGCGGGGGGGCCAATGAGCAGTTCTTC
-	TRBV6-1	TRBJ2-7	many	CASSGLGSSYEQYF	TGTGCCAGCAGTGGGTTAGGGAGCTCCTACGAGCAGTACTTC
-	TRBV9	TRBJ2-3	few	CASSVGGTPSTDTQYF	TGTGCCAGCAGCGTAGGGGGGACCCCTAGCACAGATACGCAGTATTTT
TRBD1	TRBV20-1	TRBJ1-2	few	CSARATGGSLRGYTF	TGCAGTGCTAGGGCGACAGGGGGCAGTTTGAGGGGCTACACCTTC
-	TRBV7-7	TRBJ2-3	many	CASSLHRTDTQYF	TGTGCTAGCAGCTTACACCGCACAGATACGCAGTATTTT
-	TRBV7-8	TRBJ2-7	-	CASSLASSSSYEQYF	TGTGCCAGCAGCTTAGCGAGTTCCAGCTCCTACGAGCAGTACTTC
-	TRBV20-1	TRBJ2-3	many	CSARASDTDTQYF	TGCAGTGCTAGAGCGTCAGACACAGATACGCAGTATTTT
TRBD1	TRBV12-3/TRBV12-4	TRBJ1-2	-	CASSEDRGRYGYTF	TGTGCCAGCAGCGAGGACAGGGGGCGATATGGCTACACCTTC
TRBD1	TRBV19	TRBJ1-3	many	CASSVRGQGAFGNTIYF	TGTGCCAGTAGTGTCCGCGGACAGGGGGCATTCGGAAACACCATATATTTT
TRBD1	TRBV7-2	TRBJ1-4	-	CASRPPGQGINEKLFF	TGTGCCAGCAGACCGCCGGGACAGGGAATTAATGAAAAACTGTTTTTT
TRBD2	TRBV11-2	TRBJ2-2	-	CASSPRPLAGGGTGELFF	TGTGCCAGCTCGCCCCGGCCACTAGCGGGAGGAGGTACCGGGGAGCTGTTTTTT
-	TRBV7-8	TRBJ2-5	few	CASSLSGRKETQYF	TGTGCCAGCAGCTTATCGGGCAGAAAAGAGACCCAGTACTTC
TRBD2	TRBV20-1	TRBJ2-1	-	CSAPPRLAGVPEQFF	TGCAGTGCCCCTCCCCGACTAGCGGGAGTGCCTGAGCAGTTCTTC
-	TRBV13	TRBJ1-1	many	CASSDGQLGTEAFF	TGTGCCAGCAGCGATGGACAGTTGGGCACTGAAGCTTTCTTT
-	TRBV6-9	TRBJ2-3	-	CASSYEGASTDTQYF	TGTGCCAGCAGTTACGAGGGAGCTAGCACAGATACGCAGTATTTT
-	TRBV7-9	TRBJ1-2	many	CASGPNYGYTF	TGTGCCAGTGGTCCCAACTATGGCTACACCTTC
TRBD2	TRBV14	TRBJ2-7	-	CASSSNGGGPSNYEQYF	TGTGCCAGCAGCTCCAATGGGGGAGGGCCATCAAACTACGAGCAGTACTTC
-	TRBV20-1	TRBJ2-7	many	CSASRVDEQYF	TGCAGTGCTAGTCGGGTAGACGAGCAGTACTTC
-	TRBV2	TRBJ2-7	once	CASGGISYEQYF	TGTGCCAGCGGAGGGATCTCCTACGAGCAGTACTTC
TRBD1	TRBV12-3/TRBV12-4	TRBJ1-5	-	CASSSLGTGVGLPQHF	TGTGCCAGCAGCTCGTTAGGGACAGGGGTCGGTCTGCCCCAGCATTTT
-	TRBV11-3	TRBJ1-2	-	CASSTDSYGYTF	TGTGCCAGCAGCACAGACAGCTATGGCTACACCTTC
-	TRBV29-1	TRBJ2-7	many	CSVEEEGGREQYF	TGCAGCGTTGAAGAGGAGGGGGGGAGAGAGCAGTACTTC
-	TRBV10-2	TRBJ1-4	-	CASSSDSHEKLFF	TGCGCCAGCAGTTCGGACAGTCATGAAAAACTGTTTTTT
TRBD1	TRBV7-9	TRBJ2-7	-	CASSLLGQGAYEQYF	TGTGCCAGCAGCCTACTGGGACAGGGTGCGTACGAGCAGTACTTC
TRBD2	TRBV9	TRBJ2-3	-	CASNRLAGTDTQYF	TGTGCCAGCAACCGACTAGCGGGCACAGATACGCAGTATTTT
TRBD1	TRBV27	TRBJ1-2	many	CASSPPGQGLYGYTF	TGTGCCAGCAGTCCCCCGGGACAGGGACTCTATGGCTACACCTTC
TRBD2	TRBV9	TRBJ2-1	many	CASSPLAGPMTNNEQFF	TGTGCCAGCAGCCCCCTAGCGGGCCCGATGACTAACAATGAGCAGTTCTTC
TRBD2	TRBV6-1	TRBJ2-1	few	CASSEVSGSTNEQFF	TGTGCCAGCAGTGAGGTTAGCGGGAGTACGAATGAGCAGTTCTTC
TRBD1	TRBV7-9	TRBJ1-1	-	CASPQGANTEAFF	TGTGCCAGCCCCCAGGGGGCGAACACTGAAGCTTTCTTT
-	TRBV20-1	TRBJ2-7	-	CSAKDPGTSYGQNF	TGCAGTGCTAAAGATCCCGGGACAAGCTACGGGCAGAACTTC
-	TRBV2	TRBJ1-5	-	CASSEGGGGAGQPQHF	TGTGCCAGCAGTGAAGGGGGGGGAGGGGCCGGACAGCCCCAGCATTTT
TRBD1	TRBV5-5	TRBJ2-3	-	CASSYRGADTQYF	TGTGCCAGCAGCTACAGGGGGGCAGATACGCAGTATTTT
-	TRBV10-3	TRBJ1-1	-	CAISGNTEAFF	TGTGCCATCAGTGGTAACACTGAAGCTTTCTTT
-	TRBV25-1	TRBJ2-5	few	CASSELGGAKTQYF	TGTGCCAGCAGTGAATTGGGCGGGGCGAAGACCCAGTACTTC
-	TRBV28	TRBJ1-2	-	CASRPRVWGGYTF	TGTGCCAGCAGACCCAGAGTGTGGGGAGGCTACACCTTC
TRBD1	TRBV20-1	TRBJ1-2	few	CSAERQGPTNYGYTF	TGCAGTGCAGAGCGACAGGGACCGACTAACTATGGCTACACCTTC
-	TRBV6-5	TRBJ1-6	-	CASSWAGGADSPLHF	TGTGCCAGCAGTTGGGCGGGGGGGGCGGATTCACCCCTCCACTTT
TRBD1	TRBV7-6	TRBJ2-2	few	CASSSWTGGTGELFF	TGTGCCAGCAGCTCGTGGACAGGGGGAACCGGGGAGCTGTTTTTT
-	TRBV4-2	TRBJ1-1	-	CASSPTNSRYATEAFF	TGTGCCAGCAGCCCGACCAACTCCAGGTACGCGACTGAAGCTTTCTTT
-	TRBV20-1	TRBJ1-6	-	CSALTGSSYNSPLHF	TGCAGTGCTCTAACAGGGAGCTCCTATAATTCACCCCTCCACTTT
TRBD2	TRBV6-1	TRBJ2-7	-	CASSEASGGAYEQYF	TGTGCCAGCAGTGAAGCTAGCGGGGGGGCCTACGAGCAGTACTTC